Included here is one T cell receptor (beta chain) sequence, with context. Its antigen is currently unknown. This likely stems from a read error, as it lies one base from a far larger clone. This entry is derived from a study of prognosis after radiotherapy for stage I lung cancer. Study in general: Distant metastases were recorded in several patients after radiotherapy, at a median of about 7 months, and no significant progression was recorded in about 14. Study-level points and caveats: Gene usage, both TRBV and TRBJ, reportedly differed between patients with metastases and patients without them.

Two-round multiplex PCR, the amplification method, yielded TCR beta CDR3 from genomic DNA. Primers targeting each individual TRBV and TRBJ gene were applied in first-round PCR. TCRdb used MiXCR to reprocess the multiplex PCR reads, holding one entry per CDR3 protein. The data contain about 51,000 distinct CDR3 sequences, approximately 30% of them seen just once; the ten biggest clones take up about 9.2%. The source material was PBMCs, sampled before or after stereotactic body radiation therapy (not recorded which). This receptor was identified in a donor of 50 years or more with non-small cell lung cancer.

CDR3 amino acids: CASRIPSVNEQYF. The CDR3 bases are TGTGCCAGCAGAATCCCATCGGTGAACGAGCAGTACTTC. The chain couples TRBV11-3 to TRBJ2-7; D is uncertain. The CDR3 spans 13 residues. Trimming left V 6 bases short and J 5 bases short, with 14 bases between. CDR1 SGHNT and CDR2 YENEEA come from the germline V gene.